This T cell receptor beta chain originates from a study of cytomegalovirus exposure and HLA in healthy donors. The study's findings and limits: TCR association rates varied by HLA locus in a later analysis, with DRB1 highest and HLA-C lowest. The analysis excluded some indistinguishable V segments, including TRBV6-2 and TRBV6-3. The study flagged some 170 TCR beta chains as cytomegalovirus-associated. Per a prior analysis, the majority of TCR beta V segments were productive roughly 87% or roughly 30% of the time.

This CDR3 has 13 residues. Trimming cost V 9 bases and J 7 bases; bases outside gene matches: 3. CDR1 and CDR2 (germline): MNHEY, SVGAGI. A multiplex PCR was run with 60 Vbeta primers and 13 Jbeta primers. Sequenced by immunoSEQ multiplex PCR; TCRdb stores in-frame clones only, minus some. The sample holds some 200,000 clones, more than 60% seen once. For this clone: Its cognate antigen is unknown.

This receptor was identified in a female donor in good health and CMV-seronegative. Sequencing was done on a sample of PBMCs. The rearrangement uses TRBV6-5 and TRBJ2-2; 12 bases fit TRBD2. CDR3 in DNA: TGTGCCAGTGCTAGCGGGAGGGTCGGGGAGCTGTTTTTT. This encodes CASASGRVGELFF.